This entry features one TCR beta chain sequence. Its matching antigen is unknown. The source of the sample is a study of siplizumab effects on memory and regulatory T cells. The study, taken as a whole, reports: Alloreactive clones mapping to unstimulated subsets formed only a minor fraction. Naive T cells apparently outstripped memory cells in diversity and seemed major alloresponse contributors. Siplizumab, the agent tested, significantly reduced alloreactive sequences traceable to unstimulated CD4+ memory cells.

Assaying covered 85,000 to 100,000 TCR templates per sample. Assay used: immunoSEQ multiplex PCR; TCRdb lists only in-frame clones, some missing. The table has 90,000 to 120,000 clones, about 93% seen once. Germline V gene data show CDR1 as SGDLS and CDR2 as YYNGEE. Losses at the gene ends were 1 base for V and 5 bases for J; bases not matched to a gene: 7. The CDR3 is 15 residues long. V gene TRBV9 combines with J gene TRBJ2-5, with 8 nucleotides matching TRBD1. The receptor comes from a human donor in good health. The sequencing sample was made of Tregs sorted from blood. CDR3 nucleotide sequence: TGTGCCAGCAGCGTACGGGACAGGCCAGGGGAGACCCAGTACTTC. It encodes CASSVRDRPGETQYF.